This T cell receptor beta chain emerged from a study of beta chain features in type 1 diabetes. Study-wide context: Age, gender, cell numbers and subset yield matched between patients and controls. Study outcomes and limitations: Moderate but significant shortening of TCRB CDR3s was recorded in all four CD4+ subsets from Type 1 diabetes patients.

The authors reverse transcribed all of the isolated RNA, so sequencing captured expressed TCRB transcripts. Clones were sequenced by immunoSEQ multiplex PCR, and TCRdb holds only the in-frame ones, with some missing. This table has about 160,000 clones, approximately 62% appearing once. Via CD45RO/CCR7/CD25/CD127/CD95/CD27, cells of the CD4+ naive, central memory, regulatory and stem cell-like memory subsets were sorted. Germline CDR1 and CDR2: MNHEY and SMNVEV (reference sequence). The V end lost 5 bases, the J end lost 1 base, and 11 bases lay between the germline ends. CDR3 length equals 14 residues. In the case of this clone: Its target is unknown.

The chain links TRBV27 to TRBJ1-1, with a weak D call TRBD1 (5 bases). This TCR was sampled from a young man with type 1 diabetes. Sequenced: naive CD4+ T cells from blood. DNA of the CDR3: TGTGCCAGCAGTACGGGACTGAAGAACACTGAAGCTTTCTTT. Protein: CASSTGLKNTEAFF.